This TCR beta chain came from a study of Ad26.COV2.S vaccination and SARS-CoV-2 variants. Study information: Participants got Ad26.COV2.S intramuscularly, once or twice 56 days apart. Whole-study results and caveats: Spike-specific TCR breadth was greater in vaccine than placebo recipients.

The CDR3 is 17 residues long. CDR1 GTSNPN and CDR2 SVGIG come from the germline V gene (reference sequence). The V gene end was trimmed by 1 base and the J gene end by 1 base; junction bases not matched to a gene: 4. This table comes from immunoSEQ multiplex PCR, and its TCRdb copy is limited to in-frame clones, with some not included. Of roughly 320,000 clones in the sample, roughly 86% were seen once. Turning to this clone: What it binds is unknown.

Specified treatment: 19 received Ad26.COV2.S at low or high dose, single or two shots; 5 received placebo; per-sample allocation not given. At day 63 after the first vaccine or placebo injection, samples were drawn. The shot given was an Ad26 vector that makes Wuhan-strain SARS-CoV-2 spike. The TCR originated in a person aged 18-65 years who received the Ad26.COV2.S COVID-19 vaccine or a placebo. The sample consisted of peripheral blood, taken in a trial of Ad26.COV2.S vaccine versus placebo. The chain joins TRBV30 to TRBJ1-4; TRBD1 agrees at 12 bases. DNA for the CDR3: TGTGCCTGGAGTGGGGGGACAGGGGGCAGAACTAATGAAAAACTGTTTTTT. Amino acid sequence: CAWSGGTGGRTNEKLFF.